These T cell receptor beta chains were read from a single sample in a study of blood T cell repertoires in COVID-19. Clones were read by immunoSEQ multiplex PCR, and TCRdb kept only the in-frame ones, dropping some. The repertoire holds 140,000 to 150,000 clones, roughly 80% seen once, with under 3% in the top ten. Sequences were obtained from peripheral blood. These receptors all stem from a woman aged 40 to 55 with active or convalescent COVID-19. Each CDR3 is given with its conserved first and last residue. Fields, in order: V gene, J gene, D gene, clone size, CDR3 DNA, CDR3 protein. The D gene is left open where the match is weak. A clone size is listed for some rows: how often the clone was seen (once, few, many), or a class if it is expanded.

TRBV2,TRBJ1-4,-,-,TGTGCCAGCAGTGACAGGGAGGTCGGAGAAAAACTGTTTTTT,CASSDREVGEKLFF
TRBV28,TRBJ2-7,TRBD2,-,TGTGCCAGCAGTTCCCACTCCGGGACTAGCGAAAGGAGCTCCTACGAGCAGTACTTC,CASSSHSGTSERSSYEQYF
TRBV19,TRBJ1-1,TRBD1,-,TGTGCCAGTAGTCCTCGACAGGGTTTGAACACTGAAGCTTTCTTT,CASSPRQGLNTEAFF
TRBV5-1,TRBJ2-3,TRBD2,-,TGCGCCAGCAGCCCCGGACTAGCGGGGGCAGCAGATACGCAGTATTTT,CASSPGLAGAADTQYF
TRBV10-3,TRBJ1-2,TRBD1,-,TGTGCCATCAGTTTCGGGACAGGGGGAGCCTATGGCTACACCTTC,CAISFGTGGAYGYTF
TRBV5-1,TRBJ1-4,-,-,TGCGCCAGCAGCCCTAAGTTAAGGGGTGCGCAAAAACTGTTTTTT,CASSPKLRGAQKLFF
TRBV19,TRBJ1-1,TRBD1,-,TGTGCCAGTAGTATAGGGACAGGGCTAGGTGAAGCTTTCTTT,CASSIGTGLGEAFF
TRBV19,TRBJ1-2,TRBD1,few,TGTGCCAGTCAACTTCGAGGGGGACAGGGCGCTAACTATGGCTACACCTTC,CASQLRGGQGANYGYTF
TRBV19,TRBJ1-3,-,-,TGTGCCAGTAGTATGACTCTTGCCTCGAGCTCTGGAAACACCATATATTTT,CASSMTLASSSGNTIYF
TRBV5-1,TRBJ2-1,-,-,TGCGCCAGCACGGCGGGAATAACAATTGAGCAGTTCTTC,CASTAGITIEQFF
TRBV21-1,TRBJ1-1,-,-,TGTGCCAGCACACCGAGGATGAACACTGAAGCTTTCTTT,CASTPRMNTEAFF
TRBV9,TRBJ2-2,-,-,TGTGCCAGCAGCGTAGGGACAATGGGGGGTACCGGGGAGCTGTTTTTT,CASSVGTMGGTGELFF
TRBV28,TRBJ1-2,-,-,TGTGCCAGCACCTTCACTCCGGGGATGAACTATGGCTACACCTTC,CASTFTPGMNYGYTF
TRBV28,TRBJ2-2,-,-,TGTGCCAGCAGTTCCTCCTTTGGTAGCGGAGCCGCGAACACCGGGGAGCTGTTTTTT,CASSSSFGSGAANTGELFF
TRBV5-1,TRBJ2-7,TRBD1,-,TGCGCCAGCAGCAACCGGGACAGGGGCTACGAGCAGTACTTC,CASSNRDRGYEQYF
TRBV5-4,TRBJ1-1,TRBD1,-,TGTGCCAGCAGCCTAGGGACAGGACTGAACACTGAAGCTTTCTTT,CASSLGTGLNTEAFF